The next 6 T cell receptor beta chains were all read from a single sample in a study of regulatory T cells in long-lasting Graves disease. CDR3 regions were amplified by Arm-PCR using iRepertoire HTBI primers to build TCR beta libraries. Using its own MiXCR run on the multiplex PCR reads, TCRdb lists one record per CDR3 protein. Found here are under 400,000 distinct CDR3 sequences, 16% of them singletons; the top ten hold roughly 27%. Time point denoted: newly diagnosed GD, antithyroid drugs for less than 3 months. The TCR library was prepared using RNA isolated from PBMCs. Another study also made use of these data, one on T cells in Graves' hyperthyroidism and ophthalmopathy.

The starting material was peripheral blood mononuclear cells (PBMCs), obtained at new diagnosis, from a patient treated with antithyroid drugs. Source of these receptors: a man aged 35 to 55 with Graves disease.

This clonotype was recorded at least ten times. The CDR3 DNA is TGTGCCAGCAGCTTAGGAGGAGCGGTGACCTACAATGAGCAGTTCTTC. As protein: CASSLGGAVTYNEQFF. The V gene is TRBV11-3, the J gene TRBJ2-1; D possibly corresponds to TRBD2 (5 bases). V was shortened by 1 base and J by 2 bases, with 12 bases between the two germline ends. The germline gives CDR1 SGHNT, CDR2 YENEEA. CDR3 size: 16 residues.

This clonotype was seen repeatedly, ten times or more. V and J are TRBV20-1 and TRBJ2-7; no clear D. The germline gives CDR1 DFQATT, CDR2 SNEGSKA (reference sequence). V was trimmed by 3 bases and J by 6 bases, leaving 15 bases between them. This CDR3 comprises 13 residues. CDR3 DNA: TGCAGTGCTAGGAAACTCCTAGATTCCGAGCAGTACTTC. Its translation: CSARKLLDSEQYF.

This clonotype has ten or more counts. The chain employs TRBV12-3 or TRBV12-4 and TRBJ1-4; D is undetermined. V was trimmed by 3 bases and J by 5 bases, leaving 13 bases between them. The CDR3 runs to 15 residues. The CDR3 protein is CASSFQVLRNEKLFF. CDR3 bases: TGTGCCAGCAGTTTCCAGGTCCTGAGGAATGAAAAACTGTTTTTT.

This clonotype was detected ten times or more. The rearrangement uses TRBV2 and TRBJ2-1; TRBD2 matches at 10 bases. Looked up from germline, CDR1 is SNHLY and CDR2 is FYNNEI. The CDR3 runs 16 residues. Germline trimming cut 7 bases from V and 0 bases from J; bases unmatched to any gene: 6. CDR3 in amino acids: CASKHLAGDSYNEQFF. The CDR3 DNA sequence: TGTGCCAGCAAACATCTAGCGGGGGACTCCTACAATGAGCAGTTCTTC.

The sample holds one count of this clonotype. The chain joins TRBV4-3 to TRBJ2-2; D remains ambiguous. CDR1 is LGHNA, CDR2 YSLEER, per germline. This CDR3 is built from 15 residues. Trimming took 4 bases from V and 3 from J, leaving 12 bases between them. CDR3 loop: CASSPGFFYTGELFF. CDR3 DNA sequence: TGCGCCAGCAGCCCCGGGTTCTTTTACACCGGGGAGCTGTTTTTT.

This clonotype has just a few counts. V and J are TRBV3-1 and TRBJ1-3; D remains unclear. The CDR3 consists of 16 residues. Germline lookup yields CDR1 LGHDT and CDR2 YNNKEL (reference sequence). V gave up 1 base and J gave up 0 bases, with 10 bases separating them. CDR3 sequence: CASSQGLGSSGNTIYF. In DNA form, the CDR3 reads TGTGCCAGCAGCCAAGGGCTGGGCAGCTCTGGAAACACCATATATTTT.